Below, 11 T cell receptor beta chains from the same sample are listed, as sequenced in a study of T cell responses to AZD1222 COVID-19 vaccine. Clones were sequenced by immunoSEQ multiplex PCR, and TCRdb holds only the in-frame ones, with some missing. The data hold some 100,000 clones, with more than 75% observed a single time. Sample: peripheral blood, taken 28 days after the second AZD1222 dose. These receptors were obtained from an adult who received the AZD1222 COVID-19 vaccine.

This chain joins TRBV5-1 and TRBJ2-5, with 7 bases lining up with TRBD2. Germline V gives CDR1 SGHRS, CDR2 YFSETQ. CDR3 length equals 17 residues. J gave up 2 bases and V 0 bases, and 10 bases lay outside the gene matches. The CDR3 sequence: CASSLAGGLAEQETQYF. CDR3 nucleotide sequence: TGCGCCAGCAGCTTGGCCGGTGGGCTAGCGGAGCAAGAGACCCAGTACTTC.

V gene TRBV7-9 combines with J gene TRBJ1-2; possible D gene TRBD1, 5 bases. This CDR3 contains 15 residues. V was trimmed by 0 bases and J by 0 bases, leaving 8 bases between them. Germline V gives CDR1 SEHNR, CDR2 FQNEAQ (reference sequence). CDR3 region: CASSLARGTNYGYTF. The CDR3 nucleotides read TGTGCCAGCAGCTTAGCGAGGGGTACTAACTATGGCTACACCTTC.

This chain joins TRBV27 and TRBJ1-2; no firm D call. The CDR3 sequence is 15 residues long. In germline, CDR1 is MNHEY, CDR2 SMNVEV (reference sequence). Trimming took off 6 bases at V and 4 bases at J, with 18 bases between the two ends. DNA of the CDR3: TGTGCCAGCAGCCCCGCGCTAGACACTGTCTATGGCTACACCTTC. This translates into CASSPALDTVYGYTF.

The gene calls are TRBV28 and TRBJ2-7, with D unclear. Trimming shortened V by 3 bases and J by 6 bases, and 6 bases separated the two germline ends. Germline lookup yields CDR1 MDHEN and CDR2 SYDVKM. The CDR3 is made up of 11 amino acids. CDR3 sequence reads: CASSLDPEQYF. CDR3 DNA sequence: TGTGCCAGCAGTTTGGATCCCGAGCAGTACTTC.

The genes are TRBV1 and TRBJ1-3. TRBV1 is assigned pseudogene status. The CDR3 is 15 residues long. The CDR3 coding sequence is TGCACCAGCACCGACGGCCCGGCTACTGGAAACACCATATATTTT. Its translation is CTSTDGPATGNTIYF.

In its sample, this clone was seen once. The chain uses TRBV5-5 and TRBJ1-5; 10 bases align to TRBD1. The J segment lost 4 bases and the V segment lost 4 bases, leaving 5 bases of the junction unmatched. The CDR3 has 15 residues. In germline, CDR1 is SGHKS, CDR2 YYEKEE (reference sequence). The CDR3 here is CASSGLGQGNQPQHF. The CDR3 DNA is TGTGCCAGCAGCGGGCTGGGACAGGGGAATCAGCCCCAGCATTTT.

The V gene is TRBV28, the J gene TRBJ2-2; D possibly matches TRBD1 or TRBD2 (6 bases each). The CDR3 has 15 amino acids. Trimming cost V 2 bases and J 7 bases, with 14 bases left between them. Germline V gene sequence: CDR1 MDHEN, CDR2 SYDVKM. The CDR3 spells CASSLRGALSGELFF. CDR3 DNA: TGTGCCAGCAGTTTAAGGGGGGCGCTGAGCGGGGAGCTGTTTTTT.

This chain connects TRBV10-3 to TRBJ1-4; TRBD1 matches 9 bases. Germline values: CDR1 ENHRY, CDR2 SYGVKD. This CDR3 is built from 13 residues. The trim removed 8 bases at V and 8 bases at J, leaving 6 bases unmatched. In DNA, the CDR3 is TGTGCCATCGGGGGACAGGGTGAGGAAAAACTGTTTTTT. This gives the protein CAIGGQGEEKLFF.

The chain joins TRBV6-2 or TRBV6-3 to TRBJ1-5, with 7 bases matching TRBD1. V lost 4 bases and J lost 4; bases outside the gene matches: 7. This CDR3 region has 15 residues. The germline gives CDR1 MNHEY, CDR2 SVGEGT. DNA of the CDR3: TGTGCCAGCAGTTCCCTCGGGACAGAGAATCAGCCCCAGCATTTT. Protein sequence: CASSSLGTENQPQHF.

The CDR3 is CASSLAVRAGGYTF. Here the CDR3 DNA reads TGCGCCAGCAGCTTGGCCGTCCGGGCGGGAGGCTACACCTTC. The chain has TRBV5-1 and TRBJ1-2; D is ambiguous. Germline lookup yields CDR1 SGHRS and CDR2 YFSETQ. The CDR3 is 14 residues long. The ends were cut back, 0 bases at V and 8 bases at J, with 14 bases in the middle.

This clone was found a few times. The V and J genes are TRBV7-9 and TRBJ2-1; 16 nucleotides match TRBD2. The ends lost 3 bases at V and 6 bases at J; junction bases unmatched: 8. The germline CDR1 and CDR2 sequences are SEHNR and FQNEAQ (reference sequence). This CDR3 region has 18 residues. The CDR3 DNA reads TGTGCCAGCAGCTTGGCGGGACTAGCGGGAGGGCAGGGCAATGAGCAGTTCTTC. This translates into CASSLAGLAGGQGNEQFF.